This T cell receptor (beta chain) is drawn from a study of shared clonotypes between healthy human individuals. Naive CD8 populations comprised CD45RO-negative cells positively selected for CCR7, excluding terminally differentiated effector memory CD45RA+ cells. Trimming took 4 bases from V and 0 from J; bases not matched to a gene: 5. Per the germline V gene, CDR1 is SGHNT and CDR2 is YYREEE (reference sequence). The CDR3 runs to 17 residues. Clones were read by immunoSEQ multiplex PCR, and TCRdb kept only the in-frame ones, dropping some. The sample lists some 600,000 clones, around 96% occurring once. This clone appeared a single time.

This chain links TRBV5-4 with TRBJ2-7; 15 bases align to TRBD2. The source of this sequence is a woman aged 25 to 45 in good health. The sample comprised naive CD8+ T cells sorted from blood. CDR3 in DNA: TGTGCCAGCAGCCCCGGACTAGCGGGAGGGCCCTCCTACGAGCAGTACTTC. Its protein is CASSPGLAGGPSYEQYF.